The 14 T cell receptor beta chains reported below all come from one sample, sequenced in a study of blood T cell repertoires in COVID-19. TCRdb keeps only in-frame clones here, not all; method: immunoSEQ multiplex PCR. Here the sample spans fewer than 250,000 clones, around four fifths being singletons. The sample was peripheral blood. These receptor sequences come from a middle-aged woman with active or convalescent COVID-19.

The V gene is TRBV6-5, the J gene TRBJ1-2; 11 positions match TRBD1. The V and J ends lost 6 bases and 12 bases, in that order; junction bases with no gene match: 12. The CDR3 runs 14 residues. CDR1 and CDR2 from the germline V gene are MNHEY and SVGAGI. The DNA for the CDR3 is TGTGCCAGCAGACAGCCGGGACAGGGGGATGGAAACACCTTC. It specifies CASRQPGQGDGNTF.

The J gene is TRBJ2-7, the V gene TRBV18, with TRBD1 matching 7 bases. Trimming at V came to 0 bases and at J to 6 bases, leaving 11 bases not matched to a gene. CDR1 is KGHSH and CDR2 is LQKENI in the germline V gene. There are 16 residues in the CDR3. CDR3 DNA: TGTGCCAGCTCACCACCTCGACAGGGCCCCTGGGGCGAGCAGTACTTC. It is translated as CASSPPRQGPWGEQYF.

The rearrangement links TRBV19 to TRBJ1-3; maybe TRBD1 (5 bases). This CDR3 comprises 15 residues. V was pared by 3 bases and J by 3 bases, with 12 bases between. Germline-derived CDR1 and CDR2 are LNHDA and SQIVND (reference sequence). CDR3 DNA: TGTGCCAGTAGTATTACAGGATCAGATGGAAACACCATATATTTT. Residues: CASSITGSDGNTIYF.

The rearrangement uses TRBV9 and TRBJ1-1; D uncertain. Germline V lookup: CDR1 SGDLS, CDR2 YYNGEE. The V and J ends lost 2 bases and 3 bases respectively, with 5 bases between them. This CDR3 is 12 amino acids long. The DNA of the CDR3 is TGTGCCAGCAGCGTTTCGGACACTGAAGCTTTCTTT. Amino acid sequence: CASSVSDTEAFF.

The chain has TRBV15 and TRBJ1-5; no definite D call. V gave up 5 bases and J gave up 8 bases, with 19 bases separating them. CDR3 length: 15 amino acids. Per germline, CDR1 LNHNV and CDR2 YYDKDF (reference sequence). CDR3 sequence (DNA): TGTGCCACCAGCCTCGGACCCGGACTAAGGGAGCCCCAGCATTTT. This sequence encodes CATSLGPGLREPQHF.

The chain carries TRBV5-1 and TRBJ1-3, with D perhaps matching TRBD1 (5 bases). The CDR3 length is 14 residues. Trimming cost V 0 bases and J 4 bases, with 8 bases left between them. Germline V gene lookup returns CDR1 SGHRS and CDR2 YFSETQ. CDR3 DNA sequence: TGCGCCAGCAGCTTGGCAGGGTTCGGAAACACCATATATTTT. It translates to CASSLAGFGNTIYF.

This chain joins TRBV3-1 (or the pseudogene TRBV3-2) and TRBJ1-2, with D possibly being TRBD1 (5 bases). The CDR3 consists of 15 residues. V dropped 0 bases and J dropped 2 bases, with 10 bases sitting between them. Germline-derived CDR1 and CDR2 are LGHDT and YNNKEL (reference sequence). The CDR3 sequence is CASSQDLAGNYGYTF. In DNA, the CDR3 is TGTGCCAGCAGCCAAGATCTGGCAGGGAACTATGGCTACACCTTC.

CDR3 DNA sequence: TGTGCCAGCAGCGAAAGGGACAGTACGGTGCAGCAGTACTTC. Its translation: CASSERDSTVQQYF. V is TRBV2 and J is TRBJ2-7; 7 bases fit TRBD1. J was trimmed by 8 bases and V by 6 bases; bases with no gene match: 13. Germline lookup yields CDR1 SNHLY and CDR2 FYNNEI. CDR3 length: 14 amino acids.

CDR3 bases: TGTGCCACCAGCAGAGATCGGGGGACAGGGAACACTGAAGCTTTCTTT. Protein: CATSRDRGTGNTEAFF. The chain links TRBV15 to TRBJ1-1, with 8 nucleotides matching TRBD1. The length of the CDR3 is 16 residues. Trimming removed 0 bases from V and 1 base from J; junction bases left unmatched: 4. CDR1 LNHNV and CDR2 YYDKDF come from the germline V gene (reference sequence).

This clone was observed a handful of times. The J gene is TRBJ1-6, the V gene TRBV6-6; D not resolved. CDR3 length: 15 amino acids. CDR1 is MNHNY and CDR2 is SVGAGI in the germline V gene (reference sequence). V gave up 0 bases and J gave up 12 bases, with 15 bases separating them. The CDR3 protein is CASSYSRGAQRPLHF. CDR3 coding DNA: TGTGCCAGCAGTTACTCCCGAGGAGCCCAGAGACCCCTCCACTTT.

This clone has just one count. The chain employs TRBV19 and TRBJ2-7; D is ambiguous. Deletions cut 3 bases from V and 5 bases from J, with 14 bases between. This CDR3 comprises 14 residues. CDR1 LNHDA and CDR2 SQIVND come from the germline V gene (reference sequence). The CDR3: CASSISTGSNEQYF. The CDR3 nucleotides are TGTGCCAGTAGTATTTCTACGGGTTCGAACGAGCAGTACTTC.

The CDR3 region is CASSQLSTGGYSNSPLHF. The CDR3 coding sequence is TGTGCCAGCAGCCAACTATCCACAGGGGGCTATAGTAATTCACCCCTCCACTTT. This sequence joins TRBV7-8 and TRBJ1-6; 9 positions match TRBD1. Germline trimming cut 5 bases from V and 6 bases from J; bases unmatched to any gene: 14. The CDR3 has 18 residues. Germline V gene sequence: CDR1 SGHVS, CDR2 FQNEAQ. The variable domain in full, completed from reference TRBV7-8 and TRBJ1-6, reads GAGVSQSPRYKVAKRGQDVALRCDPISGHVSLFWYQQALGQGPEFLTYFQNEAQLDKSGLPSDRFFAERPEGSVSTLKIQRTQQEDSAVYLCASSQLSTGGYSNSPLHFGNGTRLTVT.

The chain links TRBV10-1 to TRBJ1-5; D possibly corresponds to TRBD1 (6 bases). The germline V gene encodes CDR1 WNHNN and CDR2 SYGVQD (reference sequence). This CDR3 spans 19 amino acids. V lost 6 bases and J 2 bases, leaving 26 bases between the germline ends. CDR3 amino acids: CASRKVSGHPRRGNQPQHF. The CDR3 nucleotides are TGCGCCAGCAGAAAAGTATCGGGACACCCTAGAAGGGGCAATCAGCCCCAGCATTTT.

The chain recombines TRBV29-1 with TRBJ2-7, with D maybe TRBD1 (5 bases). V lost 3 bases, J lost 3 bases, and 12 bases lay in between. The germline V gene encodes CDR1 SQVTM and CDR2 ANQGSEA. This CDR3 is 13 amino acids long. The CDR3 loop reads CSVDQGGNYEQYF. The CDR3 DNA sequence: TGCAGCGTTGATCAGGGCGGAAACTACGAGCAGTACTTC.